This T cell receptor beta chain emerged from a study of blood T cell repertoires in COVID-19. Study details: Samples representing acute and convalescent COVID-19 were sourced from the United States, Italy and Spain. PBMCs, B-cell-depleted T cells, or T cells provided the cDNA or gDNA that made up the material.

In the original workflow: Amplifying reference gene primers gave estimates of nucleated cell counts. TCRdb's table, derived via immunoSEQ multiplex PCR, lists solely in-frame clones and lacks some. The V and J calls and clone size come from that table; D and trimming were worked out from the DNA. The sample carries about 50,000 clones, approximately 90% recorded once. This clone was observed once. The receptor was isolated from a woman of 80 years or more with acute or convalescent COVID-19. The sequencing input was peripheral blood.

Written as DNA, the CDR3 is TGCAGCGTAAGCCTAGCGGGAACCGGGGAGCTGTTTTTT. It is translated as CSVSLAGTGELFF. The gene calls are TRBV29-1 and TRBJ2-2, with 9 positions matching TRBD2. Losses at the gene ends were 6 bases for V and 5 bases for J; bases not matched to a gene: 4. Germline V CDR1 and CDR2: SQVTM, ANQGSEA. The CDR3 runs to 13 residues.